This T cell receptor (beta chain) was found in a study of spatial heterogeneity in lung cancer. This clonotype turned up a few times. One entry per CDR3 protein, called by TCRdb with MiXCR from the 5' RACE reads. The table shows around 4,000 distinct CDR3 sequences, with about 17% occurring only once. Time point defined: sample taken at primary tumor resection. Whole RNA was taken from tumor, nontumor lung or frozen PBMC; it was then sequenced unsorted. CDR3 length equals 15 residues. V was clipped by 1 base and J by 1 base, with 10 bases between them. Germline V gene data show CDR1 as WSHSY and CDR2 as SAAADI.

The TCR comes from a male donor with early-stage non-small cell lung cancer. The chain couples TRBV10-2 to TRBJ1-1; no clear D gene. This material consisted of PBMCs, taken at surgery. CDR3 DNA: TGCGCCAGCAGTGAGTGGAGTACCACGAACACTGAAGCTTTCTTT. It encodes CASSEWSTTNTEAFF.